This TCR beta chain comes out of a study of CD8+CD57+ T cells in acquired aplastic anemia. In the study overall: Isolated CD4+ and CD8+ cells, once sorted, yielded DNA averaging roughly 3.2 ug. Overall study findings and caveats: Patients and healthy controls showed no significant CD8+ Simpson's diversity difference.

Those patients picked for sequencing had displayed CD8+CD57+ cell expansion on flow cytometry. The enrolled patients all had severe acquired aplastic anemia. All patients were therapy-naive when blood was sampled. This clonotype was observed at least ten times. Antigen: not known. In germline, CDR1 is SGHTA, CDR2 FQGTGA. The CDR3 loop spans 13 amino acids. Trimming removed 6 bases from V and 7 bases from J, with 12 bases in between. Genomic DNA acted as the template from which TCR beta VDJ combination and CDR3 sequence profiling were carried out. TCRdb re-called the reads with MiXCR, one entry per CDR3 protein. The sample has roughly 160,000 distinct CDR3 sequences; around 48% are singletons.

This chain uses TRBV7-3 with TRBJ2-2, with D perhaps TRBD1 (6 bases). The clonotype originates from a human donor with aplastic anemia. The sequencing sample was made of sorted CD4+, CD8+, or CD8+CD57+ T cells (not recorded which) from PBMCs. CDR3 sequence reads: CASSTGIFGELFF. The CDR3 nucleotides are TGTGCCAGCAGTACAGGGATCTTCGGGGAGCTGTTTTTT.